Below, one T cell receptor beta chain is given with its context. The V end lost 5 bases, the J end lost 1 base, and 8 bases lay between the germline ends. CDR1 is LGHDT, CDR2 YNNKEL, per germline (reference sequence). The CDR3 spans 13 residues. The sample belongs to a study of blood T cell repertoires in COVID-19. Study in general: Donors in the United States, Italy and Spain gave samples during acute or convalescent COVID-19.

The assay was immunoSEQ multiplex PCR, and TCRdb's table has in-frame clones only and misses some. This sample has about 74,000 clones; just under 85% occur once, and the top ten carry over 35%. The specimen was peripheral blood. This clonotype was obtained from a man between 65 and 79 years old with acute or convalescent COVID-19. The V call is TRBV3-1 (or the pseudogene TRBV3-2), the J call TRBJ1-2; possibly TRBD1 for D (5 bases). The DNA of the CDR3 is TGTGCCAGCAGCGCGACAGTTAACTATGGCTACACCTTC. Amino acid sequence: CASSATVNYGYTF.